The 12 T cell receptor beta chains presented below share a single source sample, sequenced in a study of tumor-infiltrating lymphocytes in primary liver carcinoma (dated 2017 in TCRdb). TRIzol reagent was used to extract blood RNA from unsorted whole blood, while the DNeasy Blood & Tissue kit provided the germline DNA. Sequencing used an Illumina HiSeq 2500. Starting from around 500 ng total RNA, TCRbeta-specific cDNA was produced by reverse transcription with a constant-region primer and ProtoScript II reverse transcriptase. Three nested multiplex PCR rounds, following a slightly modified ARM-PCR procedure, were used to build the TCRbeta libraries. The first two PCR rounds used multiplex TRBV1-TRBV30 forward primers with a Cbeta reverse primer, each for roughly 11 cycles. TCRdb cleaned the public reads at Q25 with fastp, built clones with MiXCR and kept in-frame beta chains. Here each entry gathers all rows of one CDR3 protein and keeps the most common genes and DNA. The sample table lists approximately 320,000 distinct CDR3 sequences, about 50% of them with a count of one. The ten top clones hold about a sixth of the sample.

The sequenced material came from peripheral blood. The receptors were sampled from a woman aged 30 to 39 with primary liver carcinoma and hepatitis B virus infection.

This clonotype was observed a single time. An end of the junction differs from the germline gene, which may be a read error. The chain uses TRBV19 and TRBJ2-2; TRBD1 aligns across 7 bases. The CDR3 is 15 amino acids. CDR1 and CDR2 (germline): LNHDA, SQIVND (reference sequence). In DNA form, the CDR3 reads TGTGCCGGTAGTTACTCGGACAGGAGCACCGGGGAGCTGTTTTTT. This translates into CAGSYSDRSTGELFF. Using reference TRBV19 and TRBJ2-2 for the parts outside the CDR3, the full variable domain is DGGITQSPKYLFRKEGQNVTLSCEQNLNHDAMYWYRQDPGQGLRLIYYSQIVNDFQKGDIAEGYSVSREKKESFPLTVTSAQKNPTAFYLCAGSYSDRSTGELFFGEGSRLTVL.

This clonotype turned up a few times. The J gene is TRBJ1-2, the V gene TRBV21-1; the DNA was not compared with TRBD1, the D call given in the table. TRBV21-1 is designated a pseudogene. The CDR3 has 20 amino acids. The CDR3 spells CASSTVQGQGDSGSGYGYTF. In DNA, the CDR3 is TGTGCCAGCAGCACCGTCCAAGGACAGGGGGATTCGGGATCAGGCTATGGCTACACCTTC.

This clonotype was found once. This may be a read error: a much more frequent sequence differs by one nucleotide. V and J are TRBV6-6 and TRBJ2-4; D is ambiguous. CDR1 MNHNY and CDR2 SVGAGI come from the germline V gene (reference sequence). This CDR3 is built from 19 residues. The V end lost 0 bases, the J end lost 2 bases, and 20 bases lay between the germline ends. The CDR3 bases are TGTGCCAGCAGTTACTCGACCGTCCAGCGAACAGTAACCAAAAACATTCAGTACTTC. Protein product: CASSYSTVQRTVTKNIQYF.

This clonotype was found many times. The genes are TRBV7-9 and TRBJ1-2, with D possibly being TRBD1 (6 bases). The CDR3 is 15 residues long. Per germline, CDR1 SEHNR and CDR2 FQNEAQ (reference sequence). The V gene lost 9 bases and the J gene lost 4 bases, with 21 bases spanning the gap. This CDR3 is CASPGRDIPVYGYTF. The CDR3 DNA follows: TGTGCCAGTCCGGGCCGGGACATCCCTGTCTATGGCTACACCTTC.

A word on this clonotype: One junction end disagrees with the germline gene, perhaps due to a read error. The chain is built from TRBV11-3 and TRBJ2-5, with 16 bases identical to TRBD2. Per the germline V gene, CDR1 is SGHNT and CDR2 is YENEEA. This CDR3 is built from 14 residues. CDR3 DNA: TGCACCAGCAGCCCGGGACTAGCGGGAGGGCCGTTGGACTTC. As protein: CTSSPGLAGGPLDF.

The table lists this clonotype with a few counts. This chain uses TRBV24-1 with TRBJ2-1, with a tentative D call TRBD1 (6 bases). The V gene's germline CDR1 is KGHDR and CDR2 SFDVKD. The CDR3 length is 16 residues. V lost 4 bases and J lost 2, with 14 bases in between. DNA of the CDR3: TGTGCCACCAGTGACCAAACCGGGACAACCTACAATGAGCAGTTCTTC. Residues: CATSDQTGTTYNEQFF.

The chain uses TRBV25-1 and TRBJ2-3; 8 positions match TRBD1. J gave up 2 bases and V 4 bases, and 11 bases lay outside the gene matches. Germline lookup yields CDR1 MGHDK and CDR2 SYGVNS. The CDR3 contains 17 residues. The CDR3 loop reads CASSAVPRTGTTDTQYF. In nucleotides, the CDR3 is TGTGCCAGCAGTGCAGTCCCCAGGACAGGGACCACAGATACGCAGTATTTT. Full variable domain (outside the CDR3, taken from reference TRBV25-1 and TRBJ2-3): EADIYQTPRYLVIGTGKKITLECSQTMGHDKMYWYQQDPGMELHLIHYSYGVNSTEKGDLSSESTVSRIRTEHFPLTLESARPSHTSQYLCASSAVPRTGTTDTQYFGPGTRLTVL.

Comment on this clonotype: An end of the junction does not agree with germline; a read error may underlie this. V gene TRBV29-1 combines with J gene TRBJ2-3; D is ambiguous. The germline CDR1 and CDR2 sequences are SQVTM and ANQGSEA. The CDR3 runs 12 residues. CDR3 amino acids: CSADKGVDTLYF. The CDR3 DNA reads as TGCAGCGCCGACAAGGGTGTAGATACGCTGTATTTT.

The chain links TRBV5-1 to TRBJ2-1, with TRBD2 matching 8 bases. The CDR3 is made up of 16 amino acids. CDR1 and CDR2 (germline): SGHRS, YFSETQ. Trimming took 4 bases from V and 2 from J; bases not matched to a gene: 8. Here the CDR3 DNA reads TGCGCCAGCAGCCACGCCGGGACTAGAGCCTACAATGAGCAGTTCTTC. Protein product: CASSHAGTRAYNEQFF.

This clonotype appeared a few times. DNA for the CDR3: TGTGCCAGCAGCTTAGGACCCGGGCAGGAGACCCAGTACTTC. Residues: CASSLGPGQETQYF. The V and J genes are TRBV7-9 and TRBJ2-5; D gene ambiguous. Germline CDR1 SEHNR, CDR2 FQNEAQ (reference sequence). Deletions cut 1 base from V and 5 bases from J, with 11 bases between. This CDR3 region has 14 residues.

The chain has TRBV5-4 and TRBJ2-7; no clear D. Germline CDR1 SGHNT, CDR2 YYREEE (reference sequence). The CDR3 sequence is 14 residues long. V was clipped by 2 bases and J by 6 bases, with 15 bases between them. The CDR3 is CASSLGPPVSEQYF. The CDR3 DNA reads TGTGCCAGCAGCTTAGGACCTCCCGTGTCCGAGCAGTACTTC.

This clonotype was detected only a few times. A much larger clonotype is one base distant, so this may be a read error. Because the CDR3 is missing its conserved closing phenylalanine or tryptophan, this is likely a read error. V gene TRBV29-1 combines with J gene TRBJ2-7; 12 bases map to TRBD1. The V gene end was trimmed by 6 bases and the J gene end by 6 bases; junction bases not matched to a gene: 6. CDR3 length: 13 amino acids. Germline V CDR1 and CDR2: SQVTM, ANQGSEA. The CDR3 nucleotides are TGCAGCGTCTCGGGACAGGGGGCTTTCGAGCAGTACCTC. As protein: CSVSGQGAFEQYL.